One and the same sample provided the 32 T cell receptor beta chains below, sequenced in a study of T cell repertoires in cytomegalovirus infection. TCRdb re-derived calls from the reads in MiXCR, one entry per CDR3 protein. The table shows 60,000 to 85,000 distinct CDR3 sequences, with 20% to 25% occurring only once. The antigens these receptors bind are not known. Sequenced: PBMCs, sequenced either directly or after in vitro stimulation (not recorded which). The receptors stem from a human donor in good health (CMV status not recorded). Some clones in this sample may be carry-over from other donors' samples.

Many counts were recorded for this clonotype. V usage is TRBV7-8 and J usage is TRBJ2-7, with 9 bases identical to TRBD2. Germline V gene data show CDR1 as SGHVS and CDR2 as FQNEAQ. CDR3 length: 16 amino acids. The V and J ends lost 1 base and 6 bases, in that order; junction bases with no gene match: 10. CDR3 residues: CASSLGRVAGVSEQYF. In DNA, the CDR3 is TGTGCCAGCAGCTTAGGACGGGTAGCGGGAGTGAGCGAGCAGTACTTC.

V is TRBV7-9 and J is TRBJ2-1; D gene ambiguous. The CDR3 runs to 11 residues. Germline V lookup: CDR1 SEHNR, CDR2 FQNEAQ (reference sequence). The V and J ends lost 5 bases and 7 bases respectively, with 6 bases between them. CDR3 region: CASSGHNEQFF. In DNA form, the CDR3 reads TGTGCCAGCAGCGGCCATAATGAGCAGTTCTTC.

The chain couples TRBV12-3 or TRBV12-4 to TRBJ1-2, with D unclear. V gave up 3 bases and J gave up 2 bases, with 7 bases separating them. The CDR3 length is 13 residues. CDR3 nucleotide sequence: TGTGCCAGCAGTTTTCAACAGAACTATGGCTACACCTTC. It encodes CASSFQQNYGYTF.

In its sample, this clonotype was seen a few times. The CDR3 DNA sequence: TGTGCCAGCAGCCCCAATTGGAGGGGAGGCTATGGCTACACCTTC. Its translation: CASSPNWRGGYGYTF. The rearrangement links TRBV7-9 to TRBJ1-2; possible D gene TRBD1, 5 bases. Deletions cut 5 bases from V and 4 bases from J, with 17 bases between. The CDR3 sequence is 15 residues long. From germline, CDR1 is SEHNR and CDR2 FQNEAQ (reference sequence).

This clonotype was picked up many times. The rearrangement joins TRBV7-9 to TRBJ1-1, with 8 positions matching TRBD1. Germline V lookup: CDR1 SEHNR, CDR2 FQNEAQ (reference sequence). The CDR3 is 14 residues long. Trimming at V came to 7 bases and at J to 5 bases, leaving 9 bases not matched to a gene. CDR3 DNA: TGTGCCAGCACCCCCGACAGGGGATGGACTGAAGCTTTCTTT. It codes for CASTPDRGWTEAFF.

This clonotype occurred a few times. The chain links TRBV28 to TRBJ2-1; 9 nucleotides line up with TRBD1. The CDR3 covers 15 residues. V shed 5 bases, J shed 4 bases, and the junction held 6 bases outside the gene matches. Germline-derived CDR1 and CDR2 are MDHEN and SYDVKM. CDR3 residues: CASSGGQGWYNEQFF. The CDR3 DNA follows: TGTGCCAGCAGTGGGGGACAGGGTTGGTACAATGAGCAGTTCTTC. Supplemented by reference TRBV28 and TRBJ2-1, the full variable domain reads DVKVTQSSRYLVKRTGEKVFLECVQDMDHENMFWYRQDPGLGLRLIYFSYDVKMKEKGDIPEGYSVSREKKERFSLILESASTNQTSMYLCASSGGQGWYNEQFFGPGTRLTVL.

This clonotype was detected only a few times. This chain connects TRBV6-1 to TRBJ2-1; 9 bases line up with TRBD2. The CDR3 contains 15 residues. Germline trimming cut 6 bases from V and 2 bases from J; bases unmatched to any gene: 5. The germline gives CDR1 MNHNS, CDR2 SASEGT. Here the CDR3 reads CASRLAGVTYNEQFF. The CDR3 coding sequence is TGTGCCAGCAGACTAGCGGGCGTAACCTACAATGAGCAGTTCTTC.

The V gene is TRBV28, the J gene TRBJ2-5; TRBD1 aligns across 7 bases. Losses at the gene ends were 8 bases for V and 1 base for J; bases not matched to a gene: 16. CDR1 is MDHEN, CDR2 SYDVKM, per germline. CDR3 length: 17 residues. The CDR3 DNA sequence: TGTGCCAGCTGCGTCGGCACCCACTACAGGGGCCAAGAGACCCAGTACTTC. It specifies CASCVGTHYRGQETQYF. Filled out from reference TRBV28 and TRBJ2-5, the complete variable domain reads DVKVTQSSRYLVKRTGEKVFLECVQDMDHENMFWYRQDPGLGLRLIYFSYDVKMKEKGDIPEGYSVSREKKERFSLILESASTNQTSMYLCASCVGTHYRGQETQYFGPGTRLLVL.

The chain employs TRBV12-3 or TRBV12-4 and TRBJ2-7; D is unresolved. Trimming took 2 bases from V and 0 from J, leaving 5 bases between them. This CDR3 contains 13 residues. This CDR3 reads CASSLSASYEQYF. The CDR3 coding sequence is TGTGCCAGCAGTTTATCAGCCTCCTACGAGCAGTACTTC.

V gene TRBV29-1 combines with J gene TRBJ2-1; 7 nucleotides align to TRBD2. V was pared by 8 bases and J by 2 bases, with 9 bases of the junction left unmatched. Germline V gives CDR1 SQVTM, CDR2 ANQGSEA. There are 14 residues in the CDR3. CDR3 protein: CSTSGTKTYNEQFF. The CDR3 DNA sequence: TGCAGCACCTCCGGGACTAAAACCTACAATGAGCAGTTCTTC.

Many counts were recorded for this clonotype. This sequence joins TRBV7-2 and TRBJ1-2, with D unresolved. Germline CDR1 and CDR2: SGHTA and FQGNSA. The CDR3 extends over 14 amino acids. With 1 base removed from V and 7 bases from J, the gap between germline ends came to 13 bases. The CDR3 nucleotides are TGTGCCAGCAGCTTAGTCGGTCCGGGTTCTGGCTACACCTTC. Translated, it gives CASSLVGPGSGYTF.

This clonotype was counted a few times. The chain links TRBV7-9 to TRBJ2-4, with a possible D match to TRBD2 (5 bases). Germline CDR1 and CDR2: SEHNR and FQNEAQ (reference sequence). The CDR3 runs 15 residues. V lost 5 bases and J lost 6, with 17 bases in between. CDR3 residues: CASSLSGPPGNIQYF. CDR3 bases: TGTGCCAGCAGCCTAAGCGGACCCCCGGGAAACATTCAGTACTTC.

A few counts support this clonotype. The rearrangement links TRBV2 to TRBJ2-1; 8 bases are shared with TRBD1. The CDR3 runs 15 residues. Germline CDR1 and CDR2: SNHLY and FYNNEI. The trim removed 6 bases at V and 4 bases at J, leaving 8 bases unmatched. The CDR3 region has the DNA TGTGCCAGCAGGCCCCGGGACAGGCGATACAATGAGCAGTTCTTC. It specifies CASRPRDRRYNEQFF. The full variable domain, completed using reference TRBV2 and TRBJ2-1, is EPEVTQTPSHQVTQMGQEVILRCVPISNHLYFYWYRQILGQKVEFLVSFYNNEISEKSEIFDDQFSVERPDGSNFTLKIRSTKLEDSAMYFCASRPRDRRYNEQFFGPGTRLTVL.

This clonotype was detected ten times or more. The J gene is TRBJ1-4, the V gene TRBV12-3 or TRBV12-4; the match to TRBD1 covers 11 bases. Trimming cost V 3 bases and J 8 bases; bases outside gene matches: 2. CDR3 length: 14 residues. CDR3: CASSLGQGEEKLFF. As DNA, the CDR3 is TGTGCCAGCAGTTTGGGACAGGGGGAGGAAAAACTGTTTTTT.

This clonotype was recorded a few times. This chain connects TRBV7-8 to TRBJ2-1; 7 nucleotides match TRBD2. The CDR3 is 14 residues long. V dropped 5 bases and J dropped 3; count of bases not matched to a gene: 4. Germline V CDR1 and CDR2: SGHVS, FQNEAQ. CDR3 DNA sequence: TGTGCCAGCAGCGCGTCTAGCGGCTACAATGAGCAGTTCTTC. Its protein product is CASSASSGYNEQFF.

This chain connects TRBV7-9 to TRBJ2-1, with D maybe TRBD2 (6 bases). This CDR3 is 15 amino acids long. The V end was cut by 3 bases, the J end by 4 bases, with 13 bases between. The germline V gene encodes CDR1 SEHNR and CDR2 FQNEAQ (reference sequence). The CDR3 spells CASSFLAETYNEQFF. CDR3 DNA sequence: TGTGCCAGCAGCTTCTTAGCGGAGACATACAATGAGCAGTTCTTC.

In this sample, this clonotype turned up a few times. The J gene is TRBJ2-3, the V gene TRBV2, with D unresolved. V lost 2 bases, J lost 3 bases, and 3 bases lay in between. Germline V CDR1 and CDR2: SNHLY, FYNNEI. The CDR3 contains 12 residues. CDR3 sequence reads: CASSEMTDTQYF. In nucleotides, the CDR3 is TGTGCCAGCAGTGAAATGACAGATACGCAGTATTTT.

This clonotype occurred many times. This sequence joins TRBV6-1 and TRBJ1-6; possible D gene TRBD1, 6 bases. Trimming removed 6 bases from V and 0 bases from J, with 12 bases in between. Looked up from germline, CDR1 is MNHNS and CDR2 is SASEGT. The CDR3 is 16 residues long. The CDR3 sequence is CASRRTASSYNSPLHF. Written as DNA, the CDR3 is TGTGCCAGCAGACGGACAGCGAGCTCCTATAATTCACCCCTCCACTTT.

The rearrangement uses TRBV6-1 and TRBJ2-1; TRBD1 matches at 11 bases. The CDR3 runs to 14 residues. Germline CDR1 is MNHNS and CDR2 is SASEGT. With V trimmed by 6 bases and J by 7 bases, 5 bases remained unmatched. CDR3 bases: TGTGCCAGCAGGCGGGACAGGGGGGTGAATGAGCAGTTCTTC. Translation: CASRRDRGVNEQFF.

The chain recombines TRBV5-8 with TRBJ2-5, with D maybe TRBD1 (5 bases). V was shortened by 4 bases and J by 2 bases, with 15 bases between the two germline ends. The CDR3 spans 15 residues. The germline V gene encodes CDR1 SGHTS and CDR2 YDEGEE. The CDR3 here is CASSAGQGVQETQYF. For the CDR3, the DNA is TGTGCCAGCAGCGCCGGACAAGGAGTACAAGAGACCCAGTACTTC. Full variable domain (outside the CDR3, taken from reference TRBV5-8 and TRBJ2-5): EAGVTQSPTHLIKTRGQQATLRCSPISGHTSVYWYQQALGLGLQFLLWYDEGEERNRGNFPPRFSGRQFPNYSSELNVNALELEDSALYLCASSAGQGVQETQYFGPGTRLLVL.

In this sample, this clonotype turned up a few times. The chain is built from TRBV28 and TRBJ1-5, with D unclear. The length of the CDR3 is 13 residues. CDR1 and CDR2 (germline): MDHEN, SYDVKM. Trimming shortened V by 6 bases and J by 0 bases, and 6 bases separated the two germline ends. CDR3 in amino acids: CASRLYSNQPQHF. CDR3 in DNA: TGTGCCAGCAGGCTTTATAGCAATCAGCCCCAGCATTTT.

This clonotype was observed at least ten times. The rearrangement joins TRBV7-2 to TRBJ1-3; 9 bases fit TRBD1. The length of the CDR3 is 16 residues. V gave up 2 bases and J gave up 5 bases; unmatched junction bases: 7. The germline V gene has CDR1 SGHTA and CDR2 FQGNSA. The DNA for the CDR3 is TGTGCCAGCAGCTTATACAGGGGGCTCTCGAGAAACACCATATATTTT. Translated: CASSLYRGLSRNTIYF.

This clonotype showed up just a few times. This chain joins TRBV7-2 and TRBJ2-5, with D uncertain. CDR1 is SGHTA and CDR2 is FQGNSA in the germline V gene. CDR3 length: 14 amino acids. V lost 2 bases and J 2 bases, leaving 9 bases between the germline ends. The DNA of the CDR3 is TGTGCCAGCAGCTTACAGGTGGGGCAAGAGACCCAGTACTTC. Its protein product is CASSLQVGQETQYF.

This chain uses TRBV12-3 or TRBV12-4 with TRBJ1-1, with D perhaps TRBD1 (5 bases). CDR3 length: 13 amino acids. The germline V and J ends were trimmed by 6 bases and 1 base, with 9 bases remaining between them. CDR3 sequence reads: CASRDTGNTEAFF. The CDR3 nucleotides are TGTGCCAGCAGAGACACAGGGAACACTGAAGCTTTCTTT.

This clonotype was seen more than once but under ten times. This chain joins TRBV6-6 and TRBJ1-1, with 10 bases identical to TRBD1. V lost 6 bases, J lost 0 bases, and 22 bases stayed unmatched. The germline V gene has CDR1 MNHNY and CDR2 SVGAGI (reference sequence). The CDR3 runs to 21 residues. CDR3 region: CASRLVGETDRGVFMNTEAFF. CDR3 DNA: TGTGCCAGCAGGCTCGTGGGCGAAACGGACAGGGGGGTGTTTATGAACACTGAAGCTTTCTTT.

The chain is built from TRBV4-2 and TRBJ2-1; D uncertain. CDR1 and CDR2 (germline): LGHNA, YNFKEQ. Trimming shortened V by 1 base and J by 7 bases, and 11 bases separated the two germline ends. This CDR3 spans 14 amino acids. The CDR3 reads CASSQALDRNEQFF. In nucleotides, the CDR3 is TGTGCCAGCAGCCAAGCCTTAGACCGGAATGAGCAGTTCTTC.

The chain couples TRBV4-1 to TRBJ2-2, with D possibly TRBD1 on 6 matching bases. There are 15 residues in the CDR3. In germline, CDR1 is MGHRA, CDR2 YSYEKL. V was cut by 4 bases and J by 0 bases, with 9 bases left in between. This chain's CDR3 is CASSPRQANTGELFF. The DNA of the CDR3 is TGCGCCAGCAGCCCTCGACAGGCGAACACCGGGGAGCTGTTTTTT.

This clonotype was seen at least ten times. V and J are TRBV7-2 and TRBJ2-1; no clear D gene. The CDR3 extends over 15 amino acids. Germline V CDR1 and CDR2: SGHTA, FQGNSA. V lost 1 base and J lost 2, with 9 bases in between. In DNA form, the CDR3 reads TGTGCCAGCAGCTTAGTTCAGGAGCCCTACAATGAGCAGTTCTTC. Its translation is CASSLVQEPYNEQFF.

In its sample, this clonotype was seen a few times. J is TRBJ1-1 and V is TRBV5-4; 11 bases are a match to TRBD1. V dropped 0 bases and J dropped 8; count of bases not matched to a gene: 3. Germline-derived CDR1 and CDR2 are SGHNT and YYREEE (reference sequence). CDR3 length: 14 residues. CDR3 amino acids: CASSLAGTGGEAFF. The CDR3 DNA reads TGTGCCAGCAGCTTGGCCGGGACAGGGGGAGAAGCTTTCTTT.

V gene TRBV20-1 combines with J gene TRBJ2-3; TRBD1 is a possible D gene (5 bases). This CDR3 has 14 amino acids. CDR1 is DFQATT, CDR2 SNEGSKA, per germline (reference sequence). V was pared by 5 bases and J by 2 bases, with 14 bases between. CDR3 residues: CSAGGAGYTDTQYF. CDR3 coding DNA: TGCAGTGCTGGTGGGGCAGGTTACACAGATACGCAGTATTTT.

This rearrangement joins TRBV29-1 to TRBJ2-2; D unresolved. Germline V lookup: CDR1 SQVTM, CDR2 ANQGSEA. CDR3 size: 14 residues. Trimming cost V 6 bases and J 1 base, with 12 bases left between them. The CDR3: CSVLQQMNTGELFF. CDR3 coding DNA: TGCAGCGTACTCCAGCAGATGAACACCGGGGAGCTGTTTTTT.

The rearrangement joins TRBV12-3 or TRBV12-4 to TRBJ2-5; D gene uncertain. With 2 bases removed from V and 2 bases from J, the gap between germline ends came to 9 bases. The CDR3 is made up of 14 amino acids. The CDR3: CASSLRRLQETQYF. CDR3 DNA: TGTGCCAGCAGTTTAAGACGGTTACAAGAGACCCAGTACTTC.